This entry lists 23 T cell receptor beta chains sequenced from one sample in a study of CD8 T cells in ankylosing spondylitis. These receptors have no known antigen. MiXCR was run by TCRdb on the 5' RACE reads, yielding one entry per CDR3 protein. The sample has over 400,000 distinct CDR3 sequences; approximately 26% are singletons. General study results and limits: Blood from ankylosing spondylitis patients appeared to carry a characteristic roughly eight-variant TCR beta motif.

Sequenced input: blood, either unsorted or a sorted T cell fraction (not recorded which). The receptors were sampled from a male donor with ankylosing spondylitis.

This clonotype was seen many times. This chain uses TRBV5-1 with TRBJ2-2; no firm D call. V lost 5 bases, J lost 3 bases, and 2 bases lay in between. Germline-derived CDR1 and CDR2 are SGHRS and YFSETQ. The CDR3 is made up of 11 amino acids. The CDR3 nucleotides read TGCGCCAGCAGTGACACCGGGGAGCTGTTTTTT. This sequence encodes CASSDTGELFF.

This rearrangement joins TRBV12-3 or TRBV12-4 to TRBJ1-1, with 7 bases matching TRBD1. With V trimmed by 5 bases and J by 1 base, 4 bases remained unmatched. This CDR3 is built from 14 residues. The CDR3 protein is CASSTGTENTEAFF. CDR3 coding DNA: TGTGCCAGCAGTACCGGGACAGAGAACACTGAAGCTTTCTTT.

This CDR3 is CASSLEASTNEQFF. CDR3 in DNA: TGCGCCAGCAGCTTGGAGGCTTCTACCAATGAGCAGTTCTTC. The chain is built from TRBV5-1 and TRBJ2-1, with unresolved D. This CDR3 is built from 14 residues. Germline CDR1 reads SGHRS; CDR2 reads YFSETQ. Trimming left V 0 bases short and J 6 bases short, with 10 bases between.

The rearrangement joins TRBV18 to TRBJ2-7; possibly TRBD2 for D (5 bases). There are 15 residues in the CDR3. Germline V gene data show CDR1 as KGHSH and CDR2 as LQKENI. Deletions cut 3 bases from V and 0 bases from J, with 12 bases between. The CDR3 is CASSPFSGDSYEQYV. The CDR3 DNA reads TGTGCCAGCTCACCCTTCAGCGGTGACTCCTACGAGCAGTACGTC.

This clonotype was observed a handful of times. As DNA, the CDR3 is TGTGCCAGCAGCGGAACAGGCTACGAGCAGTACGTC. Translation gives CASSGTGYEQYV. The chain joins TRBV2 to TRBJ2-7, with a weak D call TRBD1 (5 bases). The CDR3 has 12 residues. Germline V gene data show CDR1 as SNHLY and CDR2 as FYNNEI. V was shortened by 6 bases and J by 3 bases, with 9 bases between the two germline ends.

The chain recombines TRBV27 with TRBJ1-6; no clear D gene. CDR3 size: 15 residues. Germline V gives CDR1 MNHEY, CDR2 SMNVEV (reference sequence). Trimming left V 5 bases short and J 2 bases short, with 10 bases between. CDR3 bases: TGTGCCAGCAGTCCAGACGGGCCCTATAATTCACCCCTCCACTTT. It is translated as CASSPDGPYNSPLHF.

A few counts support this clonotype. The chain is built from TRBV5-1 and TRBJ2-2; D is unresolved. Germline CDR1 and CDR2: SGHRS and YFSETQ. The CDR3 extends over 16 amino acids. Between the trimmed V and J ends, which lost 0 bases and 5 bases, there was a span of 14 bases. For the CDR3, the DNA is TGCGCCAGCAGCTTGGCCAAGGTTTCGGGTACCGGGGAGCTGTTTTTT. Translation gives CASSLAKVSGTGELFF.

A few counts support this clonotype. This chain uses TRBV3-1 with TRBJ2-7, with TRBD2 matching over 8 bases. The CDR3 runs 16 residues. V lost 5 bases and J lost 0; bases outside the gene matches: 9. CDR1 is LGHDT and CDR2 is YNNKEL in the germline V gene (reference sequence). The CDR3 loop is CASSALGSGSSYEQYF. The DNA for the CDR3 is TGTGCCAGCAGCGCCCTGGGGAGCGGGAGCTCCTACGAGCAGTACTTC.

This clonotype was seen more than once but under ten times. The chain employs TRBV3-1 and TRBJ1-1; D remains unclear. The CDR3 consists of 12 residues. Germline V gene sequence: CDR1 LGHDT, CDR2 YNNKEL (reference sequence). V lost 4 bases to trimming and J lost 7 bases, with 10 bases between them. In nucleotides, the CDR3 is TGTGCCAGCAGCCTCCTGGGTAGTGAAGCTTTCTTT. Amino acids: CASSLLGSEAFF.

The sample holds one count of this clonotype. The chain recombines TRBV6-1 with TRBJ1-5, with D possibly TRBD1 on 6 matching bases. CDR3 length equals 14 residues. CDR1 and CDR2 from the germline V gene are MNHNS and SASEGT. V lost 4 bases, J lost 4 bases, and 11 bases lay in between. Written as DNA, the CDR3 is TGTGCCAGCAGTGGGACAGTAGTGAATCAGCCCCAGCATTTT. This encodes CASSGTVVNQPQHF.

This clonotype has ten or more counts. One junction end does not reproduce the germline sequence, and a read error may be involved. The rearrangement joins TRBV5-1 to TRBJ2-1, with TRBD2 as a possible D gene (6 bases). Germline CDR1 reads SGHRS; CDR2 reads YFSETQ. The CDR3 totals 16 residues. The CDR3 DNA sequence: TGTGCCAGCAGCTTAGGCGGTAGCGGATCCTACAATGAGCAGTTCTTC. It yields the protein CASSLGGSGSYNEQFF.

This clonotype was picked up a small number of times. V gene TRBV12-3 or TRBV12-4 combines with J gene TRBJ2-7, with D perhaps being TRBD1 or TRBD2 (5 bases each). The V end was cut by 4 bases, the J end by 2 bases, with 9 bases between. This CDR3 comprises 13 residues. The CDR3 protein is CASSWGSAYEQYF. In DNA form, the CDR3 reads TGTGCCAGCAGTTGGGGGAGTGCCTACGAGCAGTACTTC.

In its sample, this clonotype was seen a few times. This sequence joins TRBV7-2 and TRBJ1-2; tentatively, D is TRBD1 (5 bases). This CDR3 is built from 16 residues. V lost 3 bases and J lost 4, with 18 bases in between. CDR1 SGHTA and CDR2 FQGNSA come from the germline V gene. In DNA, the CDR3 is TGTGCCAGCAGCTTCGGCGGGCAGGGTATTGTCTATGGCTACACCTTC. As protein: CASSFGGQGIVYGYTF.

This clonotype was seen a few times. The chain combines TRBV29-1 with TRBJ1-1; D is unclear. The germline V gene encodes CDR1 SQVTM and CDR2 ANQGSEA. The CDR3 contains 13 residues. V was shortened by 4 bases and J by 10 bases, with 19 bases between the two germline ends. The CDR3 spells CSVAPGWPLGAFF. In DNA, the CDR3 is TGCAGCGTTGCTCCCGGGTGGCCGCTCGGAGCTTTCTTT.

This chain links TRBV12-3 or TRBV12-4 with TRBJ1-2; TRBD1 matches 9 bases. With 8 bases clipped from V and 4 bases from J, the junction kept 5 bases outside the gene matches. The CDR3 is made up of 13 amino acids. Here the CDR3 reads CASRTGGTYGYTF. The CDR3 bases are TGTGCCAGCCGAACAGGGGGCACCTATGGCTACACCTTC.

The chain carries TRBV2 and TRBJ2-3, with TRBD2 matching 9 bases. CDR1 is SNHLY, CDR2 FYNNEI, per germline. The CDR3 extends over 13 amino acids. V shed 7 bases, J shed 9 bases, and the junction held 8 bases outside the gene matches. CDR3 DNA: TGTGCCAGCAACCCTAGCGGGGTGGGAACGCAGTATTTT. This translates into CASNPSGVGTQYF.

The sample holds a few counts of this clonotype. This sequence joins TRBV20-1 and TRBJ2-5; tentatively, D is TRBD1 (6 bases). CDR1 and CDR2 from the germline V gene are DFQATT and SNEGSKA (reference sequence). V was trimmed by 6 bases and J by 5 bases, leaving 13 bases between them. This CDR3 is built from 12 residues. The CDR3 spells CSAWVRGETQYF. The CDR3 region has the DNA TGCAGTGCATGGGTTAGGGGGGAGACCCAGTACTTC.

This clonotype was found a few times. The gene calls are TRBV12-3 or TRBV12-4 and TRBJ1-1, with D uncertain. CDR3 size: 13 residues. The V and J ends lost 5 bases and 1 base respectively, with 8 bases between them. The CDR3 DNA sequence: TGTGCCAGCAGTACCGTAGAGAACACTGAAGCTTTCTTT. Translating gives CASSTVENTEAFF.

The chain is built from TRBV12-3 or TRBV12-4 and TRBJ1-1; D not resolved. The CDR3 contains 14 residues. The germline V and J ends were trimmed by 7 bases and 1 base, with 13 bases remaining between them. The CDR3: CASIARKKNTEAFF. In DNA, the CDR3 is TGTGCCAGCATTGCACGTAAGAAGAACACTGAAGCTTTCTTT.

This clonotype was seen a few times. The V gene is TRBV5-1, the J gene TRBJ2-7, with D unclear. This CDR3 contains 15 residues. V lost 4 bases and J lost 3, with 17 bases in between. The germline gives CDR1 SGHRS, CDR2 YFSETQ. For the CDR3, the DNA is TGCGCCAGCAGCCTTACCGGACCCGGAGTCTACGAGCAGTACTTC. Translating it yields CASSLTGPGVYEQYF.

This clonotype was counted between two and nine times. J is TRBJ2-3 and V is TRBV30; 9 positions agree with TRBD2. CDR1 GTSNPN and CDR2 SVGIG come from the germline V gene (reference sequence). The trim removed 2 bases at V and 4 bases at J, leaving 7 bases unmatched. This CDR3 region has 15 residues. The CDR3 is CAWSLISGSADTQYF. CDR3 bases: TGTGCCTGGAGTCTTATTAGCGGGAGCGCAGATACGCAGTATTTT.

This chain connects TRBV18 to TRBJ2-5; 8 bases fit TRBD1. The CDR3 has 16 residues. Trimming cost V 3 bases and J 2 bases; bases outside gene matches: 8. Germline-derived CDR1 and CDR2 are KGHSH and LQKENI. The CDR3 here is CASSPNLGTGQETQYF. The DNA of the CDR3 is TGTGCCAGCTCACCTAACCTCGGGACAGGACAAGAGACCCAGTACTTC.

There are many counts of this clonotype. The J gene is TRBJ2-1, the V gene TRBV12-3 or TRBV12-4, with 7 bases that match TRBD1. Trimming took 10 bases from V and 2 from J; bases not matched to a gene: 11. The CDR3 totals 15 residues. The CDR3 DNA sequence: TGTGCCATGACCAAGGGGGACAGACCCTACAATGAGCAGTTCTTC. It translates to CAMTKGDRPYNEQFF.